The entry below gives a single T cell receptor beta chain sequence along with its context. What it binds is unknown. This record belongs to a study of shared clonotypes between healthy human individuals. On the study more broadly: Per donor, CD8 memory used one plate, CD8 naive used two, CD4 memory used three and CD4 naive used three.

The repertoire was sequenced with immunoSEQ multiplex PCR; TCRdb's copy has only in-frame clones and lacks some. This sample has some 650,000 clones, with approximately 97% found just once. Germline V CDR1 and CDR2: MNHNY, SVGAGI (reference sequence). With 5 bases removed from V and 4 bases from J, the gap between germline ends came to 14 bases. CDR3 size: 15 residues. General study points: Naive CD4 clonotypes were shared across a few donors at 5% to 6%. With few donors, the genetic and exposure-history diversity represented was limited.

Among the donors, all were Caucasian adults who lived in Nashville, Tennessee. The source of this sequence is a woman in her twenties or thirties in good health. What was sequenced was naive CD4+ T cells sorted from blood. The subset here: CD45RA+ positively selected. V and J are TRBV6-6 and TRBJ2-2; a possible D gene is TRBD1 (6 bases). The CDR3 DNA reads as TGTGCCAGCAGTCACGACAGGAAAATCACCGGGGAGCTGTTTTTT. This sequence encodes CASSHDRKITGELFF.